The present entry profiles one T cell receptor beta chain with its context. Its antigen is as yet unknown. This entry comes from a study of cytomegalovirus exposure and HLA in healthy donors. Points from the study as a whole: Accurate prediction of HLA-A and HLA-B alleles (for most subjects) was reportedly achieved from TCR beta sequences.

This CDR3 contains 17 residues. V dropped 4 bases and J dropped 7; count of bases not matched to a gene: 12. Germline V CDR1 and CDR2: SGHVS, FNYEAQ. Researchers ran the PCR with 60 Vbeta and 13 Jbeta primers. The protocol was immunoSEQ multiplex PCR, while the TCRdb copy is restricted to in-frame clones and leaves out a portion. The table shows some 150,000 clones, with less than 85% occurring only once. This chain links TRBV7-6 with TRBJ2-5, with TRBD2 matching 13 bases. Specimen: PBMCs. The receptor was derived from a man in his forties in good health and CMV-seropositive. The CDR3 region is CASSSQTSGGPRGTQYF. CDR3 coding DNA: TGTGCCAGCAGCTCACAGACTAGCGGGGGGCCCCGTGGGACCCAGTACTTC.